The 20 T cell receptor beta chains presented below share a single source sample, sequenced in a study of shared clonotypes between healthy human individuals. Clones were sequenced by immunoSEQ multiplex PCR, and TCRdb holds only the in-frame ones, with some missing. The data contain fewer than 3 million clones, approximately 90% of them seen just once; the ten biggest clones take up 0.37%. Sequencing used naive CD4+ T cells from PBMCs. The subset is: CD45RA+ positively selected. The source of these receptors is a man aged 18 to 35 in good health. Some clones in this sample may be carry-over from other donors' samples.

This chain joins TRBV5-1 and TRBJ1-1; D remains unclear. CDR3 size: 16 residues. Germline-derived CDR1 and CDR2 are SGHRS and YFSETQ. The V end was cut by 1 base, the J end by 0 bases, with 13 bases between. For the CDR3, the DNA is TGCGCCAGCAGCTTGTCGGGGTCGGTTCTGAACACTGAAGCTTTCTTT. It translates to CASSLSGSVLNTEAFF.

This rearrangement joins TRBV29-1 to TRBJ1-2, with 9 bases identical to TRBD1. V shed 7 bases, J shed 6 bases, and the junction held 6 bases outside the gene matches. This CDR3 is 12 amino acids long. The germline gives CDR1 SQVTM, CDR2 ANQGSEA. CDR3 in amino acids: CSAWTGDNGYTF. The CDR3 bases are TGCAGCGCTTGGACAGGGGATAATGGCTACACCTTC.

The V gene is TRBV9, the J gene TRBJ2-7; 10 bases are shared with TRBD2. Germline V lookup: CDR1 SGDLS, CDR2 YYNGEE. The CDR3 has 15 amino acids. With 0 bases clipped from V and 5 bases from J, the junction kept 5 bases outside the gene matches. For the CDR3, the DNA is TGTGCCAGCAGCGTAGCAAGCGGGAGGGTCAACGAGCAGTACTTC. Translating gives CASSVASGRVNEQYF.

This sequence joins TRBV7-6 and TRBJ2-5, with 7 bases lining up with TRBD2. The germline V gene encodes CDR1 SGHVS and CDR2 FNYEAQ. The CDR3 sequence is 15 residues long. Germline trimming cut 7 bases from V and 1 base from J; bases unmatched to any gene: 9. The CDR3 loop reads CASTLMSGTQETQYF. CDR3 sequence (DNA): TGTGCCAGCACCCTTATGAGCGGGACCCAAGAGACCCAGTACTTC.

A remark on this clone: The same CDR3 can be traced to other DNA sequences in this sample. V and J are TRBV6-5 and TRBJ1-5; D remains ambiguous. The germline V and J ends were trimmed by 0 bases and 0 bases, with 6 bases remaining between them. The CDR3 sequence is 15 residues long. Germline-derived CDR1 and CDR2 are MNHEY and SVGAGI. The CDR3 DNA sequence: TGTGCCAGCAGTTACTCCAGGAATAGCAATCAGCCCCAGCATTTT. Its protein is CASSYSRNSNQPQHF.

This chain links TRBV6-4 with TRBJ2-5, with no clear D. Trimming shortened V by 8 bases and J by 5 bases, and 21 bases separated the two germline ends. The CDR3 length is 15 residues. The germline V gene has CDR1 MRHNA and CDR2 SNTAGT. The CDR3 DNA reads as TGTGCCAGCTCAGTAGACCTTCCGCGAAAGGAGACCCAGTACTTC. It encodes CASSVDLPRKETQYF.

This rearrangement joins TRBV30 to TRBJ2-1, with 8 bases matching TRBD2. V shed 1 base and J 3 bases; nucleotides not matched to a gene: 2. Germline V gene lookup returns CDR1 GTSNPN and CDR2 SVGIG (reference sequence). This CDR3 contains 14 residues. This chain's CDR3 is CAWSALAVYNEQFF. Here the CDR3 DNA reads TGTGCCTGGAGTGCACTAGCGGTCTACAATGAGCAGTTCTTC.

The chain has TRBV30 and TRBJ1-3; tentatively, D is TRBD1 (5 bases). Germline CDR1 GTSNPN, CDR2 SVGIG (reference sequence). This CDR3 comprises 15 residues. V gave up 2 bases and J gave up 4 bases, with 15 bases separating them. CDR3: CAWSPRQLSGNTIYF. The CDR3 nucleotides read TGTGCCTGGAGTCCACGACAGTTATCCGGAAACACCATATATTTT.

V gene TRBV20-1 combines with J gene TRBJ1-2; D not resolved. Trimming removed 3 bases from V and 8 bases from J, with 10 bases in between. The germline V gene encodes CDR1 DFQATT and CDR2 SNEGSKA (reference sequence). This CDR3 has 11 amino acids. The CDR3 DNA is TGCAGTGCTAGGGTTTCTGCAGGCTACACCTTC. Translated, it gives CSARVSAGYTF.

The chain couples TRBV4-1 to TRBJ2-1, with 10 nucleotides matching TRBD2. The length of the CDR3 is 16 residues. V was pared by 4 bases and J by 7 bases, with 10 bases of the junction left unmatched. Looked up from germline, CDR1 is MGHRA and CDR2 is YSYEKL. For the CDR3, the DNA is TGCGCCAGCAGCCGGCTGACGGGACTAGCGTTGAATGAGCAGTTCTTC. Its translation: CASSRLTGLALNEQFF.

Concerning this clone: Within the sample, other DNA sequences also encode this same CDR3. The V gene is TRBV4-2, the J gene TRBJ2-1; 10 nucleotides agree with TRBD2. J was trimmed by 0 bases and V by 4 bases; bases with no gene match: 3. The CDR3 covers 16 residues. Germline V CDR1 and CDR2: LGHNA, YNFKEQ. Written as DNA, the CDR3 is TGTGCCAGCAGCCGAGTAGCGGGAGGCTCCTACAATGAGCAGTTCTTC. Amino acids: CASSRVAGGSYNEQFF.

V is TRBV19 and J is TRBJ1-5, with a possible D match to TRBD1 (5 bases). CDR3 length: 16 residues. CDR1 is LNHDA and CDR2 is SQIVND in the germline V gene (reference sequence). Trimming cost V 1 base and J 5 bases, with 15 bases left between them. The CDR3 coding sequence is TGTGCCAGTAGTATAGTCACAGGTAATTTCCATCAGCCCCAGCATTTT. Its translation is CASSIVTGNFHQPQHF. Drawing the rest from reference TRBV19 and TRBJ1-5, the complete variable domain is DGGITQSPKYLFRKEGQNVTLSCEQNLNHDAMYWYRQDPGQGLRLIYYSQIVNDFQKGDIAEGYSVSREKKESFPLTVTSAQKNPTAFYLCASSIVTGNFHQPQHFGDGTRLSIL.

The chain joins TRBV5-4 to TRBJ2-7; 9 nucleotides line up with TRBD1. V lost 0 bases and J lost 1; bases outside the gene matches: 2. This CDR3 has 15 residues. CDR1 and CDR2 from the germline V gene are SGHNT and YYREEE (reference sequence). CDR3 nucleotides: TGTGCCAGCAGCTTGGGACAGGGGGAATCCTACGAGCAGTACTTC. The encoded protein is CASSLGQGESYEQYF. The full variable domain, with the rest looked up from reference TRBV5-4 and TRBJ2-7, is ETGVTQSPTHLIKTRGQQVTLRCSSQSGHNTVSWYQQALGQGPQFIFQYYREEENGRGNFPPRFSGLQFPNYSSELNVNALELDDSALYLCASSLGQGESYEQYFGPGTRLTVT.

The gene calls are TRBV2 and TRBJ2-1, with no clear D. Trimming left V 2 bases short and J 2 bases short, with 13 bases between. This CDR3 comprises 16 residues. CDR1 and CDR2 from the germline V gene are SNHLY and FYNNEI. DNA of the CDR3: TGTGCCAGCAGTGAATCTCAAACGGTGGCCTACAATGAGCAGTTCTTC. Protein: CASSESQTVAYNEQFF. Full variable domain (rest looked up from reference TRBV2 and TRBJ2-1): EPEVTQTPSHQVTQMGQEVILRCVPISNHLYFYWYRQILGQKVEFLVSFYNNEISEKSEIFDDQFSVERPDGSNFTLKIRSTKLEDSAMYFCASSESQTVAYNEQFFGPGTRLTVL.

The chain is built from TRBV7-2 and TRBJ2-3; 7 nucleotides align to TRBD2. V shed 1 base, J shed 1 base, and the junction held 5 bases outside the gene matches. The germline CDR1 and CDR2 sequences are SGHTA and FQGNSA. CDR3 size: 16 residues. CDR3 nucleotides: TGTGCCAGCAGCTTAGAACGGGGACTACGCACAGATACGCAGTATTTT. Protein: CASSLERGLRTDTQYF. Using reference TRBV7-2 and TRBJ2-3 for the parts outside the CDR3, the full variable domain is GAGVSQSPSNKVTEKGKDVELRCDPISGHTALYWYRQSLGQGLEFLIYFQGNSAPDKSGLPSDRFSAERTGGSVSTLTIQRTQQEDSAVYLCASSLERGLRTDTQYFGPGTRLTVL.

This chain joins TRBV28 and TRBJ2-2, with TRBD1 matching 8 bases. From germline, CDR1 is MDHEN and CDR2 SYDVKM. V lost 4 bases to trimming and J lost 5 bases; unmatched junction nucleotides: 6. The CDR3 sequence is 15 residues long. DNA of the CDR3: TGTGCCAGCAGTTATGGGACAGGCCGGACCGGGGAGCTGTTTTTT. It encodes CASSYGTGRTGELFF.

The chain has TRBV7-9 and TRBJ1-4; TRBD1 is a possible D gene (5 bases). The V gene's germline CDR1 is SEHNR and CDR2 FQNEAQ (reference sequence). The length of the CDR3 is 14 residues. V lost 1 base, J lost 6 bases, and 9 bases lay in between. Here the CDR3 DNA reads TGTGCCAGCAGCTTAGGGGGGATTGATGAAAAACTGTTTTTT. This sequence encodes CASSLGGIDEKLFF.

The chain employs TRBV9 and TRBJ2-1, with D possibly matching TRBD2 (6 bases). The CDR3 runs 15 residues. V gave up 0 bases and J gave up 4 bases, with 11 bases separating them. Germline assignment: CDR1 SGDLS and CDR2 YYNGEE. The CDR3 loop reads CASSVAGEVYNEQFF. CDR3 sequence (DNA): TGTGCCAGCAGCGTAGCCGGGGAGGTTTACAATGAGCAGTTCTTC.

The chain uses TRBV6-1 and TRBJ2-1; D call uncertain. This CDR3 has 15 amino acids. Germline values: CDR1 MNHNS, CDR2 SASEGT. V was trimmed by 3 bases and J by 1 base, leaving 10 bases between them. The CDR3 loop reads CASSDQTPSYNEQFF. CDR3 DNA sequence: TGTGCCAGCAGTGATCAAACCCCGTCCTACAATGAGCAGTTCTTC.

The count of this clone is one. The V call is TRBV5-8, the J call TRBJ2-6; a weak D match, TRBD1 (6 bases). From germline, CDR1 is SGHTS and CDR2 YDEGEE. Trimming removed 3 bases from V and 0 bases from J, with 22 bases in between. The CDR3 has 20 amino acids. The DNA of the CDR3 is TGTGCCAGCAGCTACTACAGGGAAAGAAAAGGCTTCTCTGGGGCCAACGTCCTGACTTTC. This sequence encodes CASSYYRERKGFSGANVLTF.